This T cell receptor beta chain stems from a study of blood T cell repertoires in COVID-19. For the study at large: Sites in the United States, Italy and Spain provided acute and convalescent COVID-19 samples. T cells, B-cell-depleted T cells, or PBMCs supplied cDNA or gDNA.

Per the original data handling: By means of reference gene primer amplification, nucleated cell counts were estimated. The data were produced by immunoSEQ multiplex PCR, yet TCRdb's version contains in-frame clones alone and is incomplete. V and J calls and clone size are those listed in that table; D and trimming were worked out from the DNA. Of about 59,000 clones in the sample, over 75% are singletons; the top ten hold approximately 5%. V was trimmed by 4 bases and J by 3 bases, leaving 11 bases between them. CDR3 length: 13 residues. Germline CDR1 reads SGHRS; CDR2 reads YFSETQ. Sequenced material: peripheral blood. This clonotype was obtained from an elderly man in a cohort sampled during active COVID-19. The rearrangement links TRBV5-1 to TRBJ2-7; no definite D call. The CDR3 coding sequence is TGCGCCAGCAGCCCCAATGCTAACTACGAGCAGTACTTC. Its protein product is CASSPNANYEQYF.